The 6 T cell receptor beta chains below were found in one sample sequenced in a study of CD8+ T cells in alopecia areata. Isolated RNA was reverse transcribed into cDNA used as the sequencing template. Clones were sequenced by immunoSEQ multiplex PCR, and TCRdb holds only the in-frame ones, with some missing. The sample contains approximately 280,000 clones, none of them singletons. Cell sorting was performed on pooled cutaneous lymph node cells with CD4, CD8alpha, NKG2D, NKG2ACE and other markers. The specimen sequenced was CD4+ T cells sorted from a lymph node. All receptors come from a C3H/HeJ mouse with alopecia areata. Strain haplotype at MHC: H2-k.

As to this clone: Germline and genes: mouse. CDR3: CTCSGDRDAEQFF. The part of the CDR3 DNA that was read is TGCACCTGCAGCGGGGACAGGGATGCT. The rearrangement uses TRBV1 and TRBJ2-1, with 9 nucleotides matching TRBD1. Read data end 4 residues before the CDR3 end; the end is taken from the germline J gene. CDR1 is NSQYPW and CDR2 is LRSPGD in the germline V gene (reference sequence). The CDR3 is made up of 13 amino acids. Losses at the gene ends were 6 bases for V and 5 bases for J; bases not matched to a gene: 2.

This clone was seen more than once but under ten times. The gene symbols are mouse symbols. The read falls 3 residues short of the CDR3 end, and the missing part is taken from the germline J gene. The genes are TRBV13-2 and TRBJ1-6; D remains unclear. TRBJ1-6 is annotated as an ORF whose role is uncertain. The CDR3 runs to 14 residues. Germline V gene data show CDR1 as NNHNN and CDR2 as SYGAGS (reference sequence). Trimming shortened V by 2 bases and J by 3 bases, and 6 bases separated the two germline ends. CDR3 in amino acids: CASGEDFYNSPLYF. CDR3 DNA (partial): TGTGCCAGCGGTGAGGACTTCTATAATTCGCCC.

This clone has at least ten counts. Mouse gene names and germline throughout. The read gets to within 4 residues of the CDR3 end, and the germline J gene fills in the rest. The V gene is TRBV13-1, the J gene TRBJ1-2, with a possible D match to TRBD1 (5 bases). Germline loops: CDR1 NSHNY, CDR2 SYGAGN. This CDR3 is 12 amino acids long. The CDR3 sequence is CASSDSGPDYTF. The part of the CDR3 DNA that was read is TGTGCCAGCAGTGATTCAGGGCCC.

This clone has more than one count but fewer than ten. Any gene name here is a mouse gene name. The CDR3 end falls 4 residues outside the read, so it is completed with the germline J gene. This chain uses TRBV5 with TRBJ2-7, with 7 bases lining up with TRBD2. V shed 4 bases, J shed 0 bases, and the junction held 6 bases outside the gene matches. The germline V gene has CDR1 LGHNA and CDR2 YNLKQL (reference sequence). The CDR3 extends over 15 amino acids. The CDR3 protein is CASSPLTGVSYEQYF. Incomplete CDR3 DNA: TGTGCCAGCAGCCCCCTTACTGGGGTCTCCTAT.

This clone has only a few counts. A read error may explain this, as a much larger clone is one base away. Gene names denote mouse genes. The CDR3 end falls 4 residues outside the read, so it is completed with the germline J gene. In the same sample, other DNA sequences code for this CDR3. V gene TRBV13-3 combines with J gene TRBJ2-1, with 9 bases lining up with TRBD2. The CDR3 consists of 15 residues. CDR1 and CDR2 (germline): NNHDY, SYVADS. The J segment lost 0 bases and the V segment lost 4 bases, leaving 2 bases of the junction unmatched. The CDR3 sequence: CASSPLGGNYAEQFF. CDR3 DNA (partial): TGTGCCAGCAGTCCACTGGGGGGTAACTATGCT.

Notes on this clone: Genes and germline come from the mouse. The observed sequence ends 4 residues before the CDR3 terminus, with the missing tail filled in from the germline J gene. This specimen includes other DNA sequences encoding the same CDR3. The chain joins TRBV19 to TRBJ2-3; 8 bases fit TRBD2. With V trimmed by 2 bases and J by 0 bases, 2 bases remained unmatched. The CDR3 spans 15 residues. Germline-derived CDR1 and CDR2 are FNHDT and SITEND (reference sequence). The CDR3 sequence: CASSMTGASAETLYF. CDR3 DNA, as far as it was read: TGTGCCAGCAGTATGACTGGGGCTAGTGCAGAA.